A single sample gave rise to the 22 T cell receptor beta chains below, sequenced in a study of blood T cell repertoires in COVID-19. Measured with immunoSEQ multiplex PCR; TCRdb has only the in-frame clones, and not every one. The table shows tens of thousands of clones, with approximately 86% occurring only once. Sequenced input: peripheral blood. The receptors come from a woman in her fifties or sixties with active or convalescent COVID-19.

The V call is TRBV5-4, the J call TRBJ2-3; D is possibly TRBD1 (5 bases). This CDR3 has 16 amino acids. Germline assignment: CDR1 SGHNT and CDR2 YYREEE (reference sequence). Trimming left V 5 bases short and J 0 bases short, with 16 bases between. Here the CDR3 DNA reads TGTGCCAGCAGTAACCAGGAGACAGAGAGCACAGATACGCAGTATTTT. It yields the protein CASSNQETESTDTQYF. Variable domain in full (rest from reference TRBV5-4 and TRBJ2-3): ETGVTQSPTHLIKTRGQQVTLRCSSQSGHNTVSWYQQALGQGPQFIFQYYREEENGRGNFPPRFSGLQFPNYSSELNVNALELDDSALYLCASSNQETESTDTQYFGPGTRLTVL.

The V call is TRBV7-6, the J call TRBJ2-3; TRBD2 aligns across 7 bases. J lost 8 bases, V lost 7 bases, and 9 bases had no gene match. CDR1 SGHVS and CDR2 FNYEAQ come from the germline V gene. The CDR3 totals 13 residues. The CDR3 nucleotides read TGTGCCAGCACCCCCGTCGGGGGGAGTACGCAGTATTTT. Translation: CASTPVGGSTQYF.

V and J are TRBV5-1 and TRBJ2-1; D is possibly TRBD2 (6 bases). V was shortened by 4 bases and J by 8 bases, with 13 bases between the two germline ends. Germline V lookup: CDR1 SGHRS, CDR2 YFSETQ. The CDR3 spans 13 residues. DNA for the CDR3: TGCGCCAGCAGCCCCGGGCGGGACCATGAGCAGTTCTTC. Amino acids: CASSPGRDHEQFF.

A single count supports this clone. This chain connects TRBV4-2 to TRBJ2-5, with TRBD1 identical over 8 bases. CDR1 LGHNA and CDR2 YNFKEQ come from the germline V gene. The CDR3 extends over 14 amino acids. V gave up 2 bases and J gave up 2 bases; unmatched junction bases: 1. The CDR3 protein is CASSQRQGQETQYF. CDR3 nucleotide sequence: TGTGCCAGCAGCCAAAGACAGGGGCAAGAGACCCAGTACTTC.

The chain links TRBV6-5 to TRBJ1-1; D is perhaps TRBD1 (6 bases). The CDR3 length is 13 residues. V was cut by 8 bases and J by 5 bases, with 15 bases left in between. The germline gives CDR1 MNHEY, CDR2 SVGAGI. CDR3 bases: TGTGCCAGCTTCGGAGGGGGAGGGACTGAAGCTTTCTTT. Translating gives CASFGGGGTEAFF.

This chain's CDR3 is CASSSGGSQETQYF. As DNA, the CDR3 is TGTGCCAGCAGTAGCGGGGGGTCACAAGAGACCCAGTACTTC. The rearrangement uses TRBV2 and TRBJ2-5; 9 nucleotides match TRBD2. Germline V gene data show CDR1 as SNHLY and CDR2 as FYNNEI. V lost 5 bases to trimming and J lost 2 bases; unmatched junction nucleotides: 3. The CDR3 sequence is 14 residues long.

This clone was observed a single time. The V and J genes are TRBV9 and TRBJ1-6; 10 bases map to TRBD1. This CDR3 has 17 amino acids. Germline V gives CDR1 SGDLS, CDR2 YYNGEE. Unmatched junction bases numbered 13, after V lost 4 bases and J lost 9 bases. This chain's CDR3 is CASSRVPGQGGSSPLHF. As DNA, the CDR3 is TGTGCCAGCAGCAGGGTACCAGGACAGGGGGGGAGTTCACCCCTCCACTTT. Complete variable domain (other parts from reference TRBV9 and TRBJ1-6): DSGVTQTPKHLITATGQRVTLRCSPRSGDLSVYWYQQSLDQGLQFLIQYYNGEERAKGNILERFSAQQFPDLHSELNLSSLELGDSALYFCASSRVPGQGGSSPLHFGNGTRLTVT.

The chain links TRBV19 to TRBJ1-1; possibly TRBD1 for D (6 bases). This CDR3 is 18 amino acids long. Germline CDR1 is LNHDA and CDR2 is SQIVND (reference sequence). Trimming removed 6 bases at V and 5 bases at J, with 28 bases between. CDR3 bases: TGTGCCAGTAGCTTGTTTCTTGGGGACACCATATTGAGAACTGAAGCTTTCTTT. It is translated as CASSLFLGDTILRTEAFF.

This clone has at least ten counts. The chain combines TRBV18 with TRBJ2-2; D might be TRBD2 (5 bases). V dropped 3 bases and J dropped 2 bases, with 13 bases sitting between them. CDR1 is KGHSH, CDR2 LQKENI, per germline. The CDR3 is made up of 16 amino acids. The CDR3: CASSPLGVPNTGELFF. The DNA for the CDR3 is TGTGCCAGCTCACCCCTCGGGGTCCCAAACACCGGGGAGCTGTTTTTT.

The chain recombines TRBV5-1 with TRBJ2-1, with 9 nucleotides matching TRBD2. Germline assignment: CDR1 SGHRS and CDR2 YFSETQ. V was pared by 6 bases and J by 5 bases, with 12 bases of the junction left unmatched. This CDR3 has 16 amino acids. CDR3 DNA sequence: TGCGCCAGCATACCTGGGTCAGCGGGGGGCCACAATGAGCAGTTCTTC. It translates to CASIPGSAGGHNEQFF.

The genes are TRBV27 and TRBJ2-1; 7 bases fit TRBD2. Losses at the gene ends were 3 bases for V and 2 bases for J; bases not matched to a gene: 4. Germline V CDR1 and CDR2: MNHEY, SMNVEV (reference sequence). This CDR3 has 15 residues. CDR3 bases: TGTGCCAGCAGTTTTTCGGGGGGTACCTACAATGAGCAGTTCTTC. Translated, it gives CASSFSGGTYNEQFF.

The table lists this clone with a few counts. The chain uses TRBV7-9 and TRBJ1-1; D possibly corresponds to TRBD1 (5 bases). Germline V gives CDR1 SEHNR, CDR2 FQNEAQ (reference sequence). The V and J ends lost 1 base and 0 bases respectively, with 6 bases between them. The CDR3 is 14 amino acids. DNA for the CDR3: TGTGCCAGCAGCTTAGGACAGATGAACACTGAAGCTTTCTTT. Its protein product is CASSLGQMNTEAFF. Combining the CDR3 with reference TRBV7-9 and TRBJ1-1 gives the whole variable domain DTGVSQNPRHKITKRGQNVTFRCDPISEHNRLYWYRQTLGQGPEFLTYFQNEAQLEKSRLLSDRFSAERPKGSFSTLEIQRTEQGDSAMYLCASSLGQMNTEAFFGQGTRLTVV.

This clone showed up just once. The chain is built from TRBV19 and TRBJ1-5; D ambiguous. Germline values: CDR1 LNHDA, CDR2 SQIVND (reference sequence). This CDR3 has 14 residues. Trimming cost V 3 bases and J 8 bases, with 14 bases left between them. The CDR3 DNA is TGTGCCAGTAGTATTGCGGCCGCTACTGAGCCCCAGCATTTT. It specifies CASSIAAATEPQHF.

The chain links TRBV6-5 to TRBJ2-1; maybe TRBD1 (6 bases). Looked up from germline, CDR1 is MNHEY and CDR2 is SVGAGI. V gave up 6 bases and J gave up 0 bases, with 12 bases separating them. This CDR3 contains 15 residues. In DNA form, the CDR3 reads TGTGCCAGCAGCTTGAGGGACATCTCCTACAATGAGCAGTTCTTC. This codes for CASSLRDISYNEQFF.

The table lists this clone with a count of one. This chain uses TRBV29-1 with TRBJ1-2; 7 nucleotides match TRBD1. The CDR3 runs to 13 residues. In germline, CDR1 is SQVTM, CDR2 ANQGSEA. V shed 4 bases and J 7 bases; nucleotides not matched to a gene: 9. CDR3 protein: CSVGTSGGFGYTF. The CDR3 nucleotides read TGCAGCGTTGGGACCTCAGGGGGATTTGGCTACACCTTC.

The chain employs TRBV28 and TRBJ1-1; no definite D call. The V end lost 5 bases, the J end lost 5 bases, and 15 bases lay between the germline ends. Germline CDR1 and CDR2: MDHEN and SYDVKM. This CDR3 spans 14 amino acids. CDR3 sequence reads: CASSPHGSGTEAFF. CDR3 DNA: TGTGCCAGCAGTCCCCACGGGTCGGGGACTGAAGCTTTCTTT.

This clone was detected once. J is TRBJ1-5 and V is TRBV12-3 or TRBV12-4; D is unresolved. Trimming took off 4 bases at V and 1 base at J, with 5 bases between the two ends. The CDR3 contains 13 residues. The CDR3 is CASSSGSNQPQHF. DNA of the CDR3: TGTGCCAGCAGTTCCGGGAGCAATCAGCCCCAGCATTTT.

The chain carries TRBV27 and TRBJ1-5, with 7 bases matching TRBD1. V shed 6 bases and J 2 bases; nucleotides not matched to a gene: 4. Looked up from germline, CDR1 is MNHEY and CDR2 is SMNVEV (reference sequence). The CDR3 covers 14 residues. CDR3 sequence (DNA): TGTGCCAGCAGACTTACAGGGGGCAATCAGCCCCAGCATTTT. Protein product: CASRLTGGNQPQHF.

The V gene is TRBV19, the J gene TRBJ1-5, with D possibly being TRBD1 (6 bases). The V end lost 7 bases, the J end lost 4 bases, and 14 bases lay between the germline ends. This CDR3 spans 14 amino acids. Germline CDR1 LNHDA, CDR2 SQIVND (reference sequence). CDR3 residues: CASKYREKNQPQHF. DNA for the CDR3: TGTGCCAGTAAGTACAGGGAAAAGAATCAGCCCCAGCATTTT.

The chain couples TRBV9 to TRBJ2-6, with 7 bases fitting TRBD1. Germline CDR1 reads SGDLS; CDR2 reads YYNGEE. With 2 bases clipped from V and 4 bases from J, the junction kept 3 bases outside the gene matches. The CDR3 spans 15 residues. CDR3 nucleotides: TGTGCCAGCAGCGTCACAGGGGTAGGGGCCAACGTCCTGACTTTC. Translation: CASSVTGVGANVLTF.

The chain joins TRBV9 to TRBJ1-5, with TRBD1 matching over 8 bases. This CDR3 is built from 15 residues. Trimming took 0 bases from V and 5 from J; bases not matched to a gene: 4. Germline V gene sequence: CDR1 SGDLS, CDR2 YYNGEE. The CDR3 protein is CASSVGTGRDQPQHF. CDR3 in DNA: TGTGCCAGCAGCGTAGGGACAGGGAGGGATCAGCCCCAGCATTTT.

The rearrangement links TRBV7-6 to TRBJ1-1; tentative D call: TRBD1 (6 bases). Germline loops: CDR1 SGHVS, CDR2 FNYEAQ. Trimming took 5 bases from V and 5 from J, leaving 21 bases between them. The CDR3 length is 16 residues. The CDR3 DNA reads as TGTGCCAGCAGCCCGACGTCCAGGGGCGGTGGAACTGAAGCTTTCTTT. Translation: CASSPTSRGGGTEAFF.